This section outlines one T cell receptor beta chain sequence together with its context. These data originate in a study of OX40 agonist ivuxolimab in advanced cancers. Background on the study: All patients had ivuxolimab intravenously every 2 weeks at 0.01 to 10 mg/kg. Past anti-PD-1, anti-PD-L1 or anti-CTLA-4 therapy was accepted, and approximately 40% had received some.

The data were produced by immunoSEQ multiplex PCR, yet TCRdb's version contains in-frame clones alone and is incomplete. Of roughly 60,000 clones in the sample, 84% were seen once. The V end lost 2 bases, the J end lost 5 bases, and 9 bases lay between the germline ends. This CDR3 has 14 amino acids. Looked up from germline, CDR1 is MNHEY and CDR2 is SVGAGI. J is TRBJ2-2 and V is TRBV6-5; D is perhaps TRBD1 or TRBD2 (6 bases each). Sequences were derived from CD4+ or CD8+ T cells sorted from blood, sampled in a trial of the OX40 agonist ivuxolimab. This clonotype was sampled from an adult with an advanced solid tumor such as melanoma, head and neck, liver or kidney cancer. For the CDR3, the DNA is TGTGCCAGCAGTTACGGGGGGCAAACCGGGGAGCTGTTTTTT. Translated, it gives CASSYGGQTGELFF.